The entry below describes one TCR beta chain. Cohorts were determined from participant-reported clinical history. In the authors' workflow: By means of reference gene primer amplification, nucleated cell counts were estimated. Using immunoSEQ multiplex PCR, the repertoire was profiled, and TCRdb retains in-frame clones only, with some absent. V and J calls and clone size are as listed in that table; D and trimming were resolved from the DNA. The data hold about 220,000 clones, with approximately 83% observed a single time. This entry comes from a study of blood T cell repertoires in COVID-19. Study-level background: Samples of COVID-19 (acute and convalescent) were obtained from the United States, Italy and Spain. In each case, the material was cDNA or gDNA derived from T cells, B-cell-depleted T cells, or PBMCs.

Trimming took 3 bases from V and 0 from J; bases not matched to a gene: 13. Germline assignment: CDR1 KGHSH and CDR2 LQKENI. CDR3 length equals 19 residues. The clonotype originates from a woman in her forties or fifties who had been exposed to COVID-19. The gene calls are TRBV18 and TRBJ2-2, with TRBD1 matching over 7 bases. The source material was PBMCs or T cells enriched from blood (not recorded which). The CDR3: CASSPDRTSLYANTGELFF. For the CDR3, the DNA is TGTGCCAGCTCACCGGACAGGACCTCACTCTACGCGAACACCGGGGAGCTGTTTTTT.